The clone carrying this T cell receptor beta chain was seen once. Antigen: not known. Trimming shortened V by 0 bases and J by 7 bases, and 13 bases separated the two germline ends. The CDR3 sequence is 15 residues long. Germline values: CDR1 SGHRS, CDR2 YFSETQ. Sequencing was limited to surgery cases with top T cell transcript signatures in brain tissue. Patients received at least one anti-epileptic drug before surgery. This entry comes from a study of brain T cells in children with intractable seizures. Repertoires were generated with immunoSEQ multiplex PCR, while TCRdb's copy carries only in-frame clones and drops some. The sample holds under 150,000 clones, 90% to 95% seen once. Study-wide results and caveats: Patients' HCMV serostatus was unknown; virus specificity rests on CDR3 similarity alone. Clones missing pre-surgery may reflect undersampling of that blood sample.

This TCR came from a boy under three years old with hemimegalencephaly and intractable seizures. The J gene is TRBJ2-2, the V gene TRBV5-1; TRBD1 or TRBD2 may be the D gene (6 bases each). Sequences were derived from peripheral blood, sampled at surgery. CDR3 residues: CASSLGRGQSGELFF. The CDR3 coding sequence is TGCGCCAGCAGCTTGGGTCGGGGGCAGAGCGGGGAGCTGTTTTTT.